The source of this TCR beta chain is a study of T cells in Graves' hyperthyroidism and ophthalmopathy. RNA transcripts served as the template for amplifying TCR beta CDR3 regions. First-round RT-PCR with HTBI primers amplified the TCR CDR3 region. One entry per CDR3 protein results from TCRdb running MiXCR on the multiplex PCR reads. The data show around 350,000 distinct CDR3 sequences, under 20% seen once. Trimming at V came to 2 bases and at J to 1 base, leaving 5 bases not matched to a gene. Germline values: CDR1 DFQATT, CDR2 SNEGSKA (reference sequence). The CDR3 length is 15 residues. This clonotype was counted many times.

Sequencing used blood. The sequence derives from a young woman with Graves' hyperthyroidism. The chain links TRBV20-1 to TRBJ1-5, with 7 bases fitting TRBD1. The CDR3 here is CSARQGVSSNQPQHF. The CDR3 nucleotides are TGCAGTGCTAGACAGGGGGTGAGCAGCAATCAGCCCCAGCATTTT.